The T cell receptor (beta chain) under discussion was sequenced for a study of cytomegalovirus exposure and HLA in healthy donors. V was cut by 4 bases and J by 0 bases, with 16 bases left in between. CDR1 is SEHNR and CDR2 is FQNEAQ in the germline V gene (reference sequence). This CDR3 has 16 residues. Primers included in the PCR were 60 Vbeta and 13 Jbeta primers. Only in-frame clones appear in the TCRdb table, and some are missing; sequencing was by immunoSEQ multiplex PCR. The table shows hundreds of thousands of clones, with roughly two thirds occurring only once. V gene TRBV7-9 combines with J gene TRBJ2-7; weak D call: TRBD2 (7 bases). The receptor comes from a female donor in good health and CMV-seronegative. The sample consisted of PBMCs. The CDR3, as DNA: TGTGCCAGCAGCTCAGGGGTGCGGGAGTTCTCCTACGAGCAGTACTTC. Its translation: CASSSGVREFSYEQYF.